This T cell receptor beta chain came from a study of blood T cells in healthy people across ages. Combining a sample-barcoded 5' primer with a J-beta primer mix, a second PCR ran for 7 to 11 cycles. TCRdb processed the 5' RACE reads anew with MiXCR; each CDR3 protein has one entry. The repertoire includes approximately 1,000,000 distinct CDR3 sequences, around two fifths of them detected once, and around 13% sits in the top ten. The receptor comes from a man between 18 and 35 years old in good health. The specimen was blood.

For the CDR3, the DNA is TGTGCCATCGGACAGGGAGGCTACAATGAGCAGTACTTC. Protein product: CAIGQGGYNEQYF. The J gene is TRBJ2-1, the V gene TRBV24-1; 8 nucleotides agree with TRBD1. The J call is uncertain, as TRBJ2-7 better fits the DNA end. Germline V gives CDR1 KGHDR, CDR2 SFDVKD. The CDR3 has 13 residues.